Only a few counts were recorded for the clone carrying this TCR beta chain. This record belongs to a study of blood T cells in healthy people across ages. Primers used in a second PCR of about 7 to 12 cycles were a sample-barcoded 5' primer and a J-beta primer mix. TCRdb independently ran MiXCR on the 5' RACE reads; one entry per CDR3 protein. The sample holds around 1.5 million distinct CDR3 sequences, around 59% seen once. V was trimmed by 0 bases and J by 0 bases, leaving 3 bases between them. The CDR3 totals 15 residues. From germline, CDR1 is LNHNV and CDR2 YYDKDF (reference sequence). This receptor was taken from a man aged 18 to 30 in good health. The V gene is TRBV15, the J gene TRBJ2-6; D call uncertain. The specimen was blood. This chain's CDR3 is CATSRDPSGANVLTF. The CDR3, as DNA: TGTGCCACCAGCAGAGACCCCTCTGGGGCCAACGTCCTGACTTTC. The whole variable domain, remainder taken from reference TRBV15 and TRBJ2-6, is DAMVIQNPRYQVTQFGKPVTLSCSQTLNHNVMYWYQQKSSQAPKLLFHYYDKDFNNEADTPDNFQSRRPNTSFCFLDIRSPGLGDTAMYLCATSRDPSGANVLTFGAGSRLTVL.